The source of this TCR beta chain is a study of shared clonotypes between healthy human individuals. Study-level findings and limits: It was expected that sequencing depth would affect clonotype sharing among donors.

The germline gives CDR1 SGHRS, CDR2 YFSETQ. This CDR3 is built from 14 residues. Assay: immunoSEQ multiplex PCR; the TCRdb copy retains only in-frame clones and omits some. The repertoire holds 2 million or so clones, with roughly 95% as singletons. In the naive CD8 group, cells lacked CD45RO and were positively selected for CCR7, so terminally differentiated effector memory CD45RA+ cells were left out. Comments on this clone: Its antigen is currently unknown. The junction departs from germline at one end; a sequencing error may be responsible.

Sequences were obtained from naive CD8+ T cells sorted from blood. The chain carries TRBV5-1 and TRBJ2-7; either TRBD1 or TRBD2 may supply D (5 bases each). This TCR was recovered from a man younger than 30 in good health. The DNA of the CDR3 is TGCGCCAGCAACTTGGGGGACCGCTCCTACGAGCAGTACTTC. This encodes CASNLGDRSYEQYF.